The 27 T cell receptor beta chains presented below share a single source sample, sequenced in a study of T cells after yellow fever vaccination. TCRdb independently ran MiXCR on the 5' RACE reads; one entry per CDR3 protein. The sample shows just under 600,000 distinct CDR3 sequences, approximately 12% of them seen only once. The sequencing used PBMCs, collected on the day of the yellow fever booster vaccination. These receptor sequences come from a young man who received the YFV17D yellow fever vaccine.

The rearrangement links TRBV24-1 to TRBJ2-1; 7 bases map to TRBD2. After removal of 11 bases from V and 2 bases from J, the junction contained 8 bases not matched to a gene. Germline CDR1 is KGHDR and CDR2 is SFDVKD. This CDR3 has 14 residues. CDR3 protein: CAIEGGSTYNEQFF. CDR3 nucleotides: TGTGCCATAGAGGGCGGGAGCACCTACAATGAGCAGTTCTTC.

The rearrangement joins TRBV25-1 to TRBJ2-7; D perhaps matches TRBD2 (5 bases). CDR3 length: 14 residues. Germline CDR1 MGHDK, CDR2 SYGVNS. The ends were cut back, 3 bases at V and 2 bases at J, with 11 bases in the middle. CDR3 nucleotides: TGTGCCAGCAGTGACATAAGCGGTACCTACGAGCAGTACTTC. Amino acid sequence: CASSDISGTYEQYF.

The CDR3 here is CASSLDWDYYNEQFF. The CDR3 nucleotides are TGTGCCAGCAGCTTGGATTGGGACTACTACAATGAGCAGTTCTTC. The chain recombines TRBV7-6 with TRBJ2-1, with 7 bases identical to TRBD2. Germline V lookup: CDR1 SGHVS, CDR2 FNYEAQ. The CDR3 totals 15 residues. The V segment lost 3 bases and the J segment 3 bases; nucleotides outside the gene matches: 5.

The V call is TRBV19, the J call TRBJ2-1; TRBD2 matches at 9 bases. CDR3 length equals 15 residues. The V and J ends lost 4 bases and 2 bases, in that order; junction bases with no gene match: 3. Germline assignment: CDR1 LNHDA and CDR2 SQIVND (reference sequence). CDR3 sequence (DNA): TGTGCCAGTAGTACGGCGGGAGGGCCCTACAATGAGCAGTTCTTC. It is translated as CASSTAGGPYNEQFF.

The chain has TRBV5-4 and TRBJ2-1, with 9 bases matching TRBD2. CDR1 and CDR2 (germline): SGHNT, YYREEE (reference sequence). The CDR3 runs 15 residues. V dropped 2 bases and J dropped 9; count of bases not matched to a gene: 9. CDR3 nucleotide sequence: TGTGCCAGCAGCTTACCGGGACTAGCAGGTAGTGAGCAGTTCTTC. Its protein is CASSLPGLAGSEQFF.

The chain joins TRBV2 to TRBJ2-7; TRBD2 agrees at 9 bases. V lost 7 bases and J lost 2; bases outside the gene matches: 6. The CDR3 consists of 14 residues. The germline gives CDR1 SNHLY, CDR2 FYNNEI. CDR3 region: CASILSGGPYEQYF. The CDR3 DNA reads TGTGCCAGCATTCTTAGCGGGGGACCCTACGAGCAGTACTTC.

A few counts support this clonotype. V usage is TRBV20-1 and J usage is TRBJ2-3; no firm D call. The CDR3 length is 14 residues. V was clipped by 4 bases and J by 2 bases, with 13 bases between them. Germline V gene lookup returns CDR1 DFQATT and CDR2 SNEGSKA (reference sequence). CDR3 sequence: CSATPEPITDTQYF. In nucleotides, the CDR3 is TGCAGTGCTACCCCAGAGCCGATCACAGATACGCAGTATTTT.

This rearrangement joins TRBV12-3 or TRBV12-4 to TRBJ2-6; D not certain. The CDR3 is 15 residues long. V was clipped by 5 bases and J by 0 bases, with 8 bases between them. Here the CDR3 reads CASSLTASGANVLTF. CDR3 DNA sequence: TGTGCCAGCAGTCTCACAGCCTCTGGGGCCAACGTCCTGACTTTC.

This clonotype was counted a few times. The chain carries TRBV5-1 and TRBJ2-5; the match to TRBD1 covers 11 bases. There are 16 residues in the CDR3. Germline trimming cut 3 bases from V and 5 bases from J; bases unmatched to any gene: 9. Germline CDR1 reads SGHRS; CDR2 reads YFSETQ. The CDR3 reads CASSSGRTGGRETQYF. The CDR3 DNA sequence: TGCGCCAGCAGCTCTGGCAGGACAGGGGGCCGGGAGACCCAGTACTTC.

The chain links TRBV23-1 to TRBJ2-3; 8 bases fit TRBD1. TRBV23-1 is reported as an ORF; its role is uncertain. The CDR3 sequence is 17 residues long. V gave up 1 base and J gave up 0 bases; unmatched junction bases: 6. Here the CDR3 reads CASSQLNRGTSTDTQYF. DNA of the CDR3: TGCGCCAGCAGTCAATTGAACAGGGGGACTAGCACAGATACGCAGTATTTT.

This chain links TRBV27 with TRBJ2-7; no clear D gene. The germline CDR1 and CDR2 sequences are MNHEY and SMNVEV (reference sequence). Trimming took 2 bases from V and 2 from J, leaving 10 bases between them. CDR3 length equals 14 residues. The CDR3 DNA reads TGTGCCAGCAGTTTACTGGGAAGGGCCTACGAGCAGTACTTC. This gives the protein CASSLLGRAYEQYF.

This clonotype was counted only a few times. The chain is built from TRBV29-1 and TRBJ2-1; D could derive from TRBD1 or TRBD2 (5 bases each). V lost 4 bases and J lost 9, with 16 bases in between. From germline, CDR1 is SQVTM and CDR2 ANQGSEA. The length of the CDR3 is 13 residues. The chain's CDR3 is CSVAWAPGTEQFF. As DNA, the CDR3 is TGCAGCGTTGCTTGGGCCCCCGGGACTGAGCAGTTCTTC.

This clonotype was observed a handful of times. The genes are TRBV24-1 and TRBJ2-5; the D gene is possibly TRBD1 (5 bases). CDR3 length equals 13 residues. Trimming pared 4 bases from V and 3 bases from J, leaving 8 bases between. The germline V gene encodes CDR1 KGHDR and CDR2 SFDVKD. DNA for the CDR3: TGTGCCACCAGTGACAGGGATAAAGAGACCCAGTACTTC. This encodes CATSDRDKETQYF.

The V call is TRBV12-3 or TRBV12-4, the J call TRBJ2-3, with D possibly being TRBD1 or TRBD2 (5 bases each). The V and J ends lost 6 bases and 1 base respectively, with 14 bases between them. This CDR3 region has 15 residues. In nucleotides, the CDR3 is TGTGCCAGCAGCCCCGGGGCCGACGGCACAGATACGCAGTATTTT. Protein sequence: CASSPGADGTDTQYF.

The chain couples TRBV18 to TRBJ1-1; no reliable D call. The CDR3 is 15 amino acids. Germline V CDR1 and CDR2: KGHSH, LQKENI. V was cut by 3 bases and J by 1 base, with 12 bases left in between. This chain's CDR3 is CASSPRRNSNTEAFF. The CDR3 DNA follows: TGTGCCAGCTCACCTAGGCGCAATTCGAACACTGAAGCTTTCTTT.

The chain uses TRBV4-1 and TRBJ2-1; 7 bases align to TRBD1. The CDR3 covers 17 residues. V was pared by 5 bases and J by 4 bases, with 14 bases of the junction left unmatched. Germline values: CDR1 MGHRA, CDR2 YSYEKL. The CDR3 bases are TGCGCCAGCAGCAAAGGAAACGAAGGGACAGTTTACAATGAGCAGTTCTTC. It encodes CASSKGNEGTVYNEQFF.

In this sample, this clonotype turned up a few times. The chain combines TRBV9 with TRBJ2-1; 8 nucleotides align to TRBD1. The CDR3 is made up of 15 amino acids. V gave up 0 bases and J gave up 5 bases; unmatched junction bases: 4. The V gene's germline CDR1 is SGDLS and CDR2 YYNGEE. CDR3 sequence reads: CASSVGQGFHNEQFF. The CDR3 nucleotides read TGTGCCAGCAGCGTAGGACAGGGGTTCCACAATGAGCAGTTCTTC.

CDR3 sequence: CASSPVAGADYGYTF. CDR3 DNA sequence: TGTGCCAGCTCGCCCGTTGCGGGGGCGGACTATGGCTACACCTTC. The genes are TRBV18 and TRBJ1-2; D possibly corresponds to TRBD1 (6 bases). This CDR3 region has 15 residues. Germline V gives CDR1 KGHSH, CDR2 LQKENI. Trimming took off 6 bases at V and 3 bases at J, with 17 bases between the two ends.

The sample holds a few counts of this clonotype. The chain is built from TRBV20-1 and TRBJ1-2; 7 bases are shared with TRBD1. The germline CDR1 and CDR2 sequences are DFQATT and SNEGSKA (reference sequence). V lost 4 bases, J lost 7 bases, and 3 bases stayed unmatched. There are 11 residues in the CDR3. The CDR3: CSAIHRGGYTF. The CDR3 region has the DNA TGCAGTGCTATCCACAGGGGTGGCTACACCTTC.

This clonotype has more than one count but fewer than ten. This chain uses TRBV6-1 with TRBJ2-1, with 10 bases that match TRBD2. The junction had 8 bases not matched to a gene; V was cut back by 10 bases and J by 5 bases. The CDR3 length is 14 residues. The V gene's germline CDR1 is MNHNS and CDR2 SASEGT. CDR3 nucleotide sequence: TGTGCCACTAGAGCGGGAGGGTTCCACAATGAGCAGTTCTTC. It yields the protein CATRAGGFHNEQFF.

The chain is built from TRBV5-1 and TRBJ2-1; 10 positions agree with TRBD1. Per germline, CDR1 SGHRS and CDR2 YFSETQ. CDR3 length equals 13 residues. V was clipped by 6 bases and J by 4 bases; unmatched bases: 1. This CDR3 reads CASKGQGYNEQFF. The CDR3 region has the DNA TGCGCCAGCAAGGGACAGGGGTACAATGAGCAGTTCTTC.

The genes are TRBV25-1 and TRBJ1-6, with TRBD1 as a possible D gene (5 bases). The CDR3 is 14 amino acids. Germline V CDR1 and CDR2: MGHDK, SYGVNS. The ends were cut back, 4 bases at V and 16 bases at J, with 20 bases in the middle. The CDR3 coding sequence is TGTGCCAGCAGTGGGGGCGCGAAGGTCGGGAGGCTCCACTTT. Its translation: CASSGGAKVGRLHF.

This clonotype appeared a few times. V usage is TRBV11-2 and J usage is TRBJ2-1, with D possibly being TRBD1 or TRBD2 (6 bases each). Trimming pared 1 base from V and 5 bases from J, leaving 18 bases between. The germline V gene has CDR1 SGHAT and CDR2 FQNNGV. The CDR3 is made up of 17 amino acids. CDR3 amino acids: CASSLVARWGANNEQFF. The CDR3 DNA is TGTGCCAGCAGCTTAGTGGCTCGCTGGGGGGCGAACAATGAGCAGTTCTTC.

The chain has TRBV9 and TRBJ2-1, with D tentatively TRBD1 or TRBD2 (5 bases each). In germline, CDR1 is SGDLS, CDR2 YYNGEE. V was clipped by 5 bases and J by 4 bases, with 16 bases between them. This CDR3 comprises 15 residues. Here the CDR3 reads CASSPGRRNYNEQFF. CDR3 DNA: TGTGCCAGCAGTCCGGGACGGAGAAATTACAATGAGCAGTTCTTC.

The CDR3 region has the DNA TGTGCCAGCAGTGCAGGGAGTCGGGGGTACCAAGAGACCCAGTACTTC. Amino acids: CASSAGSRGYQETQYF. The V gene is TRBV6-2 or TRBV6-3, the J gene TRBJ2-5, with D possibly matching TRBD2 (6 bases). Germline lookup yields CDR1 MNHEY and CDR2 SVGEGT. V lost 5 bases and J lost 0, with 16 bases in between. This CDR3 is 16 amino acids long.

This clonotype was seen a few times. The V gene is TRBV7-2, the J gene TRBJ2-2; TRBD1 or TRBD2 may be the D gene (5 bases each). Germline V gives CDR1 SGHTA, CDR2 FQGNSA. V was clipped by 8 bases and J by 3 bases, with 7 bases between them. This CDR3 has 12 residues. The CDR3 here is CASGGYTGELFF. The CDR3 nucleotides read TGTGCCAGCGGGGGTTACACCGGGGAGCTGTTTTTT.

The rearrangement links TRBV20-1 to TRBJ2-3; 8 bases line up with TRBD2. The CDR3 runs 15 residues. Germline CDR1 reads DFQATT; CDR2 reads SNEGSKA (reference sequence). The trim removed 4 bases at V and 4 bases at J, leaving 10 bases unmatched. CDR3 DNA: TGCAGTGCTACAACTAGCGGAGGTGGGGCAGATACGCAGTATTTT. It codes for CSATTSGGGADTQYF.